A single sample is the source of the 15 T cell receptor beta chains below, sequenced in a study of vaccination effects on CD4 cells after COVID-19. Sequencing in the ViraFEST assay came after antigen-specific CD4+ T cells had been expanded with viral peptide pools, which were used to stimulate PBMC. The authors isolated CD4+ T cells after 9 to 10 days of culture. Among the vaccine recipients, none had a prior SARS-CoV-2 infection, and nucleocapsid antibodies were negative. Method: immunoSEQ multiplex PCR; TCRdb's copy keeps in-frame clones and lacks some. This sample has tens of thousands of clones, with less than 80% found just once. No antigens are known for them. Specimen: CD4+ T cells from PBMCs cultured with HCoV-OC43 spike peptides, collected before COVID-19 vaccination. Subset reported: HCoV-OC43 spike overlapping peptide pool stimulation. These receptors were collected from a human donor who received a COVID-19 vaccine.

This chain joins TRBV2 and TRBJ1-4, with D possibly matching TRBD1 (5 bases). The CDR3 runs to 15 residues. Germline V lookup: CDR1 SNHLY, CDR2 FYNNEI. V dropped 4 bases and J dropped 8 bases, with 17 bases sitting between them. CDR3 nucleotide sequence: TGTGCCAGCAGTGCTACAGGACTTTCGAAAGAAAAACTGTTTTTT. This codes for CASSATGLSKEKLFF.

V gene TRBV30 combines with J gene TRBJ2-3; D may match TRBD1 or TRBD2 (6 bases each). This CDR3 has 15 amino acids. The V end was cut by 0 bases, the J end by 6 bases, with 16 bases between. Germline V gene lookup returns CDR1 GTSNPN and CDR2 SVGIG (reference sequence). This CDR3 reads CAWSVLLRGGDTQYF. In DNA, the CDR3 is TGTGCCTGGAGTGTACTCCTCAGGGGAGGCGATACGCAGTATTTT.

This clone has just a few counts. V is TRBV24-1 and J is TRBJ2-2; 9 bases are a match to TRBD1. The CDR3 extends over 16 amino acids. The germline gives CDR1 KGHDR, CDR2 SFDVKD. Trimming cost V 3 bases and J 7 bases; bases outside gene matches: 8. CDR3 DNA sequence: TGTGCCACCAGTGATCCGCGGACAGGGGATTACGGGGAGCTGTTTTTT. Amino acid sequence: CATSDPRTGDYGELFF.

This chain uses TRBV27 with TRBJ2-2, with D uncertain. The CDR3 consists of 15 residues. Trimming cost V 3 bases and J 1 base, with 9 bases left between them. Germline V gene sequence: CDR1 MNHEY, CDR2 SMNVEV (reference sequence). CDR3 sequence (DNA): TGTGCCAGCAGTTTCAGCTCCAGGAACACCGGGGAGCTGTTTTTT. This gives the protein CASSFSSRNTGELFF.

The chain is built from TRBV30 and TRBJ1-5; no definite D call. CDR1 is GTSNPN, CDR2 SVGIG, per germline (reference sequence). Deletions cut 5 bases from V and 1 base from J, with 9 bases between. There are 13 residues in the CDR3. CDR3 sequence: CAWAPGSNQPQHF. In DNA, the CDR3 is TGTGCCTGGGCCCCCGGGAGCAATCAGCCCCAGCATTTT. Based on the CDR3 plus reference TRBV30 and TRBJ1-5, the full variable domain is SQTIHQWPATLVQPVGSPLSLECTVEGTSNPNLYWYRQAAGRGLQLLFYSVGIGQISSEVPQNLSASRPQDRQFILSSKKLLLSDSGFYLCAWAPGSNQPQHFGDGTRLSIL.

This clone was observed a few times. This chain joins TRBV27 and TRBJ2-2; 9 bases map to TRBD1. The CDR3 contains 15 residues. Germline V gene sequence: CDR1 MNHEY, CDR2 SMNVEV (reference sequence). With 6 bases clipped from V and 1 base from J, the junction kept 3 bases outside the gene matches. This CDR3 reads CASRPGQGNTGELFF. CDR3 DNA sequence: TGTGCCAGCAGGCCGGGACAGGGGAACACCGGGGAGCTGTTTTTT.

The chain employs TRBV6-5 and TRBJ1-6; D is ambiguous. CDR1 MNHEY and CDR2 SVGAGI come from the germline V gene. V lost 0 bases and J lost 9, with 6 bases in between. This CDR3 spans 13 amino acids. In DNA, the CDR3 is TGTGCCAGCAGTTACTCGTGGAGTTCACCCCTCCACTTT. As protein: CASSYSWSSPLHF.

The chain joins TRBV11-3 to TRBJ2-1, with D possibly being TRBD2 (6 bases). V lost 2 bases to trimming and J lost 7 bases, with 15 bases between them. Germline assignment: CDR1 SGHNT and CDR2 YENEEA. The CDR3 runs 15 residues. Written as DNA, the CDR3 is TGTGCCAGCAGCTTATTCGGTTCTGGAGGGAATGAGCAGTTCTTC. It encodes CASSLFGSGGNEQFF.

V is TRBV7-3 and J is TRBJ1-2; D is undetermined. Germline V gene lookup returns CDR1 SGHTA and CDR2 FQGTGA. V was cut by 5 bases and J by 4 bases, with 11 bases left in between. CDR3 size: 13 residues. This chain's CDR3 is CASSPPFAYGYTF. CDR3 sequence (DNA): TGTGCCAGCAGCCCGCCGTTCGCCTATGGCTACACCTTC.

The rearrangement links TRBV6-6 to TRBJ2-7, with TRBD1 matching over 9 bases. With V trimmed by 6 bases and J by 4 bases, 4 bases remained unmatched. The germline gives CDR1 MNHNY, CDR2 SVGAGI (reference sequence). CDR3 length: 13 residues. CDR3 sequence reads: CASRRGQGYEQYV. The CDR3 bases are TGTGCCAGCAGACGGGGACAGGGATACGAGCAGTACGTC.

The chain recombines TRBV7-9 with TRBJ1-6; D gene uncertain. V shed 1 base and J shed 9 bases, with 7 bases lying between them. This CDR3 spans 13 amino acids. The germline CDR1 and CDR2 sequences are SEHNR and FQNEAQ (reference sequence). CDR3 protein: CASSLDIVSPLHF. The CDR3 DNA follows: TGTGCCAGCAGCTTAGATATAGTTTCACCCCTCCACTTT.

The genes are TRBV3-1 (or the pseudogene TRBV3-2) and TRBJ2-3, with 9 nucleotides matching TRBD2. The trim removed 1 base at V and 5 bases at J, leaving 4 bases unmatched. The length of the CDR3 is 15 residues. Germline V gene lookup returns CDR1 LGHDT and CDR2 YNNKEL (reference sequence). The CDR3 loop reads CASSQGTSAEDTQYF. The CDR3 DNA is TGTGCCAGCAGCCAAGGGACTAGCGCGGAAGATACGCAGTATTTT.

In its sample, this clone was seen once. The chain has TRBV9 and TRBJ2-5; 9 bases are shared with TRBD1. Per the germline V gene, CDR1 is SGDLS and CDR2 is YYNGEE. V shed 0 bases and J 5 bases; nucleotides not matched to a gene: 2. This CDR3 comprises 14 residues. The CDR3 loop is CASSVAGQGETQYF. The CDR3 coding sequence is TGTGCCAGCAGCGTAGCGGGACAGGGCGAGACCCAGTACTTC.

The chain carries TRBV5-1 and TRBJ2-2; no firm D call. There are 16 residues in the CDR3. Trimming removed 1 base from V and 2 bases from J, with 12 bases in between. The germline V gene encodes CDR1 SGHRS and CDR2 YFSETQ. The CDR3 here is CASSLSATKNTGELFF. CDR3 nucleotides: TGCGCCAGCAGCTTGTCAGCCACGAAAAACACCGGGGAGCTGTTTTTT.

This clone was counted a single time. V gene TRBV24-1 combines with J gene TRBJ2-2, with a possible D match to TRBD2 (7 bases). The V and J ends lost 8 bases and 4 bases respectively, with 16 bases between them. The germline CDR1 and CDR2 sequences are KGHDR and SFDVKD. CDR3 length equals 15 residues. CDR3 protein: CATTGGPWGTGELFF. CDR3 DNA sequence: TGTGCCACCACCGGGGGGCCCTGGGGCACCGGGGAGCTGTTTTTT.